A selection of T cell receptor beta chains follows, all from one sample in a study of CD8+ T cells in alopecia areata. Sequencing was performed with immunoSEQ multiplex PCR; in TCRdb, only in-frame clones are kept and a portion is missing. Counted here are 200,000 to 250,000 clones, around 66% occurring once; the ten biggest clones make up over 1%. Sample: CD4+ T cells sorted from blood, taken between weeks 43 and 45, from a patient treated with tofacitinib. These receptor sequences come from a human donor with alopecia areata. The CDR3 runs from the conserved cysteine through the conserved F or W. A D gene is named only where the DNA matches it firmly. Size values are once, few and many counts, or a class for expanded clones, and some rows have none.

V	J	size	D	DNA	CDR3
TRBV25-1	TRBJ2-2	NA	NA	TGTGCCAGCAGTGAATCCACGGTCCTTACCGGGGAGCTGTTTTTT	CASSESTVLTGELFF
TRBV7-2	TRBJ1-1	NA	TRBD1	TGTGCCAGCAGCTTACGGGACAGGGGTTTCTTT	CASSLRDRGFF
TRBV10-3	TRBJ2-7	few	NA	TGTGCCATCAGTGACCATACCGCGGGGGCATCCTACGAGCAGTACTTC	CAISDHTAGASYEQYF
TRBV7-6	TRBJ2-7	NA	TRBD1	TGTGCCAGCAGCTCACAGACAGGGAACTACGAGCAGTACTTC	CASSSQTGNYEQYF
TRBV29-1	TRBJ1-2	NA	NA	TGCAGCGTTTCCACAGGTTTTGGAGGCTACACCTTC	CSVSTGFGGYTF
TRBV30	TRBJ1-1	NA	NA	TGTGCCTGGAGTTTGGGCACTGAAGCTTTCTTT	CAWSLGTEAFF
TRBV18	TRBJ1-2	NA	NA	TGTGCCAGCTCACCACAACCGGGAAACCGTAACTATGGCTACACCTTC	CASSPQPGNRNYGYTF
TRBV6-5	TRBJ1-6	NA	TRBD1	TGTGCCAGCAGTCCGGGGACAGGTTTTAATTCACCCCTCCACTTT	CASSPGTGFNSPLHF
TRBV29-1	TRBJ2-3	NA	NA	TGCAGCGCTCCCGACAGGATCCTCACAGATACGCAGTATTTT	CSAPDRILTDTQYF
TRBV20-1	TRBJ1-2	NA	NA	TGCGGTACCCAAGGCTATGGCTACACCTTC	CGTQGYGYTF
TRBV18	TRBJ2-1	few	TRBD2	TGTGCCAGCTCACCGGGACTAGCGGACAATGAGCAGTTCTTC	CASSPGLADNEQFF
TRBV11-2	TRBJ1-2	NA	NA	TGTGCCAGCAGCTTAGGCCTTGGGGCGACGAACTATGGCTACACCTTC	CASSLGLGATNYGYTF
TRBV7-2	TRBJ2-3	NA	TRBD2	TGTGCCAGCAGCTGGACTAGCGGGAGCACAGATACGCAGTATTTT	CASSWTSGSTDTQYF
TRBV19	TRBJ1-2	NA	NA	TGTGCCAGTAATACAGCTGGCGGGATTTGGCATGGCTACACCTTC	CASNTAGGIWHGYTF
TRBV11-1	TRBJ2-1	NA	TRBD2	TGTGCCAGCACACCCCGGACTAGCGGCTATTACAATGAGCAGTTCTTC	CASTPRTSGYYNEQFF
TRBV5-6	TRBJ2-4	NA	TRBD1	TGTGCCAGCACTTCCCGGGACAGGGGATATTGGTACTTC	CASTSRDRGYWYF
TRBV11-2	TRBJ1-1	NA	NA	TGTGCCAGCAGCCTCGAGGTGGACACTGAAGCTTTCTTT	CASSLEVDTEAFF